These 6 T cell receptor beta chains were sequenced from one sample in a study of regulatory T cells in long-lasting Graves disease. Time point indicated: persistent/refractory GD, antithyroid drugs over 5 years with positive TRAb. RNA extracted from PBMCs served as the sequencing template. Both iRepertoire HTBI primers and Arm-PCR of CDR3 regions were used to build the TCR beta libraries. A single record per CDR3 protein comes from TCRdb applying MiXCR to the multiplex PCR reads. The table records hundreds of thousands of distinct CDR3 sequences, roughly 20% of them present only once. The source material was peripheral blood mononuclear cells (PBMCs), sampled when the disease was refractory, from a patient treated with antithyroid drugs. These receptors were obtained from a female donor with Graves disease.

This clonotype was observed many times. The V and J genes are TRBV6-1 and TRBJ2-4, with 14 bases aligning to TRBD2. CDR1 and CDR2 from the germline V gene are MNHNS and SASEGT. The CDR3 consists of 16 residues. J was trimmed by 9 bases and V by 8 bases; bases with no gene match: 12. CDR3 protein: CASFPGLAGEGGIQYF. For the CDR3, the DNA is TGTGCCAGCTTTCCGGGACTAGCGGGAGAGGGGGGCATTCAGTACTTC.

The V gene is TRBV4-1, the J gene TRBJ1-1; no reliable D call. V dropped 0 bases and J dropped 1 base, with 9 bases sitting between them. There are 15 residues in the CDR3. CDR1 is MGHRA and CDR2 is YSYEKL in the germline V gene. The CDR3 loop is CASSQDRSQNTEAFF. CDR3 nucleotide sequence: TGCGCCAGCAGCCAAGACCGCTCCCAGAACACTGAAGCTTTCTTT.

This clonotype has only a few counts. This rearrangement joins TRBV4-1 to TRBJ2-4; D gene uncertain. This CDR3 has 18 amino acids. Looked up from germline, CDR1 is MGHRA and CDR2 is YSYEKL. V was pared by 0 bases and J by 0 bases, with 15 bases between. DNA for the CDR3: TGCGCCAGCAGCCAAGATTTGACTGAGATACTAGCCAAAAACATTCAGTACTTC. As protein: CASSQDLTEILAKNIQYF.

The chain links TRBV6-1 to TRBJ2-3; D is undetermined. The CDR3 loop spans 14 amino acids. With 3 bases removed from V and 4 bases from J, the gap between germline ends came to 11 bases. Germline V gene data show CDR1 as MNHNS and CDR2 as SASEGT. CDR3 sequence reads: CASSDLPRADTQYF. As DNA, the CDR3 is TGTGCCAGCAGTGACTTGCCCCGAGCAGATACGCAGTATTTT.

The chain is built from TRBV4-3 and TRBJ2-2; D is unresolved. The V and J ends lost 0 bases and 7 bases respectively, with 6 bases between them. The CDR3 has 13 residues. Germline loops: CDR1 LGHNA, CDR2 YSLEER. This chain's CDR3 is CASSQDLVGELFF. In nucleotides, the CDR3 is TGCGCCAGCAGCCAAGATCTCGTCGGGGAGCTGTTTTTT.

The chain is built from TRBV28 and TRBJ2-1, with 13 bases that match TRBD2. Germline lookup yields CDR1 MDHEN and CDR2 SYDVKM. The CDR3 is made up of 18 amino acids. The V gene end was trimmed by 3 bases and the J gene end by 10 bases; junction bases not matched to a gene: 15. In DNA form, the CDR3 reads TGTGCCAGCAGTTTTTACTCGTATGGACTAGCGGGAGAGAAAGAGCAGTTCTTC. Translating it yields CASSFYSYGLAGEKEQFF.